The sequence of this T cell receptor beta chain was determined in a study of blood T cells in healthy people across ages. Study-level points and caveats: Relative to aged donors, long-lived donors carried more naive CD4+ cells and displayed higher diversity. With age, beta diversity per million T cells declined roughly linearly, significantly by around 43.

Details on this clonotype: The antigen is undetermined.

Trimming took off 6 bases at V and 5 bases at J, with 10 bases between the two ends. The length of the CDR3 is 11 residues. Germline values: CDR1 SQVTM, CDR2 ANQGSEA. Together with a sample-barcoded 5' primer, a J-beta primer mix was included in a second PCR lasting about 6 to 11 cycles. TCRdb called the 5' RACE reads again in MiXCR, with one record for every CDR3 protein. The table has more than 700,000 distinct CDR3 sequences, roughly 53% seen once. The chain employs TRBV29-1 and TRBJ1-1; D might be TRBD1 (5 bases). The sequence was collected from a man aged 80 or over in good health. The source material was blood. The CDR3 is CSVGGWTEAFF. DNA for the CDR3: TGCAGCGTGGGGGGGTGGACTGAAGCTTTCTTT.